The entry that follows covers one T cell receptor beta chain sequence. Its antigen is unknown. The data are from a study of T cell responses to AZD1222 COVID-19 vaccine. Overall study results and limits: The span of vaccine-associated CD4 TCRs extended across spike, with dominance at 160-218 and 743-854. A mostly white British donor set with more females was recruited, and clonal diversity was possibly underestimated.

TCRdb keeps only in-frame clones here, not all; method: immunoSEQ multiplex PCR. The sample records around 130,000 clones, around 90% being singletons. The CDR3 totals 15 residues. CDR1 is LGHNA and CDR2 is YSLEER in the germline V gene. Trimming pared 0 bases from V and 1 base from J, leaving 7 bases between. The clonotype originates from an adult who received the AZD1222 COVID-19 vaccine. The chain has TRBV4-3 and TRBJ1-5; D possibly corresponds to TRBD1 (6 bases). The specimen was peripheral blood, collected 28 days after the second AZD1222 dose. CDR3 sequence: CASSQDQGSNQPQHF. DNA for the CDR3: TGCGCCAGCAGCCAAGATCAGGGGAGCAATCAGCCCCAGCATTTT.